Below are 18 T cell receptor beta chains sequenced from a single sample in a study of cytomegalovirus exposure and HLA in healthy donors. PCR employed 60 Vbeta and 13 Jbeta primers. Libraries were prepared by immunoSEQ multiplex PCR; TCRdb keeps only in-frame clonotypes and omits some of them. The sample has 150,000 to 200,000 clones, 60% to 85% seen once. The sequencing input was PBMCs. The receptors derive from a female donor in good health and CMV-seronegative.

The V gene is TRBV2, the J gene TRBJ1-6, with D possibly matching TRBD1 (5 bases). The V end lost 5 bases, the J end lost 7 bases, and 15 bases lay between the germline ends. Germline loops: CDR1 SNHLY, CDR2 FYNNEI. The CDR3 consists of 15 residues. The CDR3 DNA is TGTGCCAGCAGTTCCCAGGGACTCCTGAATTCACCCCTCCACTTT. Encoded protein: CASSSQGLLNSPLHF.

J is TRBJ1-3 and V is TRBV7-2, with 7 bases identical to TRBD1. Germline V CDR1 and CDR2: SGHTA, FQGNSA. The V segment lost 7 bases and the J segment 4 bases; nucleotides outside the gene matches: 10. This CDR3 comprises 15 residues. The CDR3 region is CASTLTGNAGNTIYF. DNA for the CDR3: TGTGCCAGCACCTTGACAGGGAACGCCGGAAACACCATATATTTT.

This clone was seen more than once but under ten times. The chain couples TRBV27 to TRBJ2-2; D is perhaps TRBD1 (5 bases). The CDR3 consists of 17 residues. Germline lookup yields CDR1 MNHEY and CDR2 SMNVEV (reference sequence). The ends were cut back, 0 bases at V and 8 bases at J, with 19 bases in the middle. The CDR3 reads CASSLSPPRAAPGELFF. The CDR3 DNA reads TGTGCCAGCAGTTTATCGCCCCCCAGGGCCGCTCCAGGGGAGCTGTTTTTT.

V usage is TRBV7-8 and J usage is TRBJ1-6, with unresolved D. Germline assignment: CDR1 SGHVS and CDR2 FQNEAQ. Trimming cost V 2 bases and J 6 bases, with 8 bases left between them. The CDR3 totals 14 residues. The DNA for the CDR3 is TGTGCCAGCAGCTTAACCGGGGTTAATTCACCCCTCCACTTT. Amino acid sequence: CASSLTGVNSPLHF.

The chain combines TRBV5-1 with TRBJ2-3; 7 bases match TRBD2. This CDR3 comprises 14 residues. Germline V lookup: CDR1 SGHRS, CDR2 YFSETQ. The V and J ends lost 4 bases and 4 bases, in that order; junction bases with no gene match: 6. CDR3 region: CASSPSLAADTQYF. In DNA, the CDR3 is TGCGCCAGCAGCCCCAGCCTAGCGGCAGATACGCAGTATTTT. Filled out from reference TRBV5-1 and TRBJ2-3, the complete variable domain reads KAGVTQTPRYLIKTRGQQVTLSCSPISGHRSVSWYQQTPGQGLQFLFEYFSETQRNKGNFPGRFSGRQFSNSRSEMNVSTLELGDSALYLCASSPSLAADTQYFGPGTRLTVL.

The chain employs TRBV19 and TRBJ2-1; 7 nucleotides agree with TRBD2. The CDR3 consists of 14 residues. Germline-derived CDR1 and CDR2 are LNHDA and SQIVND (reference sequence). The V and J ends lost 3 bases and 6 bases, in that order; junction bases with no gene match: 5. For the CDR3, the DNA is TGTGCCAGTAGTATTCTAGCGGCCTCCAATGAGCAGTTCTTC. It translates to CASSILAASNEQFF. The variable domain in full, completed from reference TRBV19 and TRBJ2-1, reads DGGITQSPKYLFRKEGQNVTLSCEQNLNHDAMYWYRQDPGQGLRLIYYSQIVNDFQKGDIAEGYSVSREKKESFPLTVTSAQKNPTAFYLCASSILAASNEQFFGPGTRLTVL.

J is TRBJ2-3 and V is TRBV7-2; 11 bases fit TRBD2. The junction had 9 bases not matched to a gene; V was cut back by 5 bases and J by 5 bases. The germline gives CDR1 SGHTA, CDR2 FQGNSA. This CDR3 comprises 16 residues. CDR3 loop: CASSLGLAALVDTQYF. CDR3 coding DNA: TGTGCCAGCAGCCTGGGACTAGCGGCCCTGGTAGATACGCAGTATTTT.

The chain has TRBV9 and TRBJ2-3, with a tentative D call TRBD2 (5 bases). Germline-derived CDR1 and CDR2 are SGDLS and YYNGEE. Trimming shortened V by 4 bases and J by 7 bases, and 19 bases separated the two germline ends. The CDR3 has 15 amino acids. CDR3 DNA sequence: TGTGCCAGCAGCTTAGCTACTGGGAGACTAAATACGCAGTATTTT. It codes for CASSLATGRLNTQYF. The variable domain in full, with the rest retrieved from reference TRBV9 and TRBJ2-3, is DSGVTQTPKHLITATGQRVTLRCSPRSGDLSVYWYQQSLDQGLQFLIQYYNGEERAKGNILERFSAQQFPDLHSELNLSSLELGDSALYFCASSLATGRLNTQYFGPGTRLTVL.

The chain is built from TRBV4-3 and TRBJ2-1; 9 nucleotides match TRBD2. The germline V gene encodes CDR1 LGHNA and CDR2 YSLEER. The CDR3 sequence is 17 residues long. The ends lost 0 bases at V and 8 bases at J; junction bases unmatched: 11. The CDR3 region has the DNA TGCGCCAGCAGCCAAGAGGCTGGCGGCGGGAGGGCCGATGAGCAGTTCTTC. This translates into CASSQEAGGGRADEQFF.

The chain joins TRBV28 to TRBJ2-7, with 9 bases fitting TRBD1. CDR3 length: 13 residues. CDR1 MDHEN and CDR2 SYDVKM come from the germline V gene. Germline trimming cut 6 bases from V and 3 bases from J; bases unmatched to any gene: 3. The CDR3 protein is CASRGTGYYEQYF. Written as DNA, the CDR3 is TGTGCCAGCAGGGGGACAGGGTACTACGAGCAGTACTTC.

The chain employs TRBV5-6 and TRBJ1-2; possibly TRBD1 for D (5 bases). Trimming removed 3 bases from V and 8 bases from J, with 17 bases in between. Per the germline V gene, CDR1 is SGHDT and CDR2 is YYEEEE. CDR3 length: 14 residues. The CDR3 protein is CASSWGGGVDGYTF. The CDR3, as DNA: TGTGCCAGCAGCTGGGGGGGAGGGGTGGACGGCTACACCTTC.

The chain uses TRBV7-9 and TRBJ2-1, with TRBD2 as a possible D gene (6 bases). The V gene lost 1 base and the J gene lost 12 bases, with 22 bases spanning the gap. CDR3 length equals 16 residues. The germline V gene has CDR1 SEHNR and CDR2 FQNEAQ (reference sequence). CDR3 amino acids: CASSLEYGVGGMGQFF. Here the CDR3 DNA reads TGTGCCAGCAGCTTAGAGTATGGCGTCGGCGGGATGGGGCAGTTCTTC.

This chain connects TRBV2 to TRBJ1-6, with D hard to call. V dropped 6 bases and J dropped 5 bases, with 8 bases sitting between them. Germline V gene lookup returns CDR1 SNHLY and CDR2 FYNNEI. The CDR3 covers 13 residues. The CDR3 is CASRIANNSPLHF. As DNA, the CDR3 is TGTGCCAGCAGGATAGCGAATAATTCACCCCTCCACTTT.

The CDR3 nucleotides read TGTGCCAGCAGTTACGGACTAGCGGGGAACTACGAGCAGTACTTC. Translated, it gives CASSYGLAGNYEQYF. J is TRBJ2-7 and V is TRBV2; 12 bases are a match to TRBD2. CDR3 length equals 15 residues. The germline V gene encodes CDR1 SNHLY and CDR2 FYNNEI. V lost 5 bases and J lost 3; bases outside the gene matches: 5.

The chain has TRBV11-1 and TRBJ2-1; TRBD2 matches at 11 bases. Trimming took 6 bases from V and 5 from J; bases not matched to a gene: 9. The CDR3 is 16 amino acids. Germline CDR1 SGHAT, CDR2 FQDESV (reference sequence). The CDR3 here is CASSRLAGGNDNEQFF. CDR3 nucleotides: TGTGCCAGCAGTCGATTAGCGGGAGGGAACGACAATGAGCAGTTCTTC.

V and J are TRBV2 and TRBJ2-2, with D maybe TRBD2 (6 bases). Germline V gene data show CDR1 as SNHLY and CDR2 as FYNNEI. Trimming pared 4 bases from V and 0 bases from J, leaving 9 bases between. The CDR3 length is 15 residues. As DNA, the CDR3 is TGTGCCAGCAGTGGGAGGGGTACGAACACCGGGGAGCTGTTTTTT. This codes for CASSGRGTNTGELFF.

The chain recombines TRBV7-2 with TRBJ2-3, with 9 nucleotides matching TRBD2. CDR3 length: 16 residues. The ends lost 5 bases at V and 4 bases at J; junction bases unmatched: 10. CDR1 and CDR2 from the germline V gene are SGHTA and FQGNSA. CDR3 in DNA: TGTGCCAGCAGCAGCGGGGCGGGAGGGGCCTCAGATACGCAGTATTTT. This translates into CASSSGAGGASDTQYF.

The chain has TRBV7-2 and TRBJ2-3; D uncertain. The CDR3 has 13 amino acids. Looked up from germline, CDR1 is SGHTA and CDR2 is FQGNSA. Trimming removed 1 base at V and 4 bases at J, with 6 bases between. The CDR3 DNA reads TGTGCCAGCAGCTTAGGTGGGCCAGATACGCAGTATTTT. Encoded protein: CASSLGGPDTQYF.